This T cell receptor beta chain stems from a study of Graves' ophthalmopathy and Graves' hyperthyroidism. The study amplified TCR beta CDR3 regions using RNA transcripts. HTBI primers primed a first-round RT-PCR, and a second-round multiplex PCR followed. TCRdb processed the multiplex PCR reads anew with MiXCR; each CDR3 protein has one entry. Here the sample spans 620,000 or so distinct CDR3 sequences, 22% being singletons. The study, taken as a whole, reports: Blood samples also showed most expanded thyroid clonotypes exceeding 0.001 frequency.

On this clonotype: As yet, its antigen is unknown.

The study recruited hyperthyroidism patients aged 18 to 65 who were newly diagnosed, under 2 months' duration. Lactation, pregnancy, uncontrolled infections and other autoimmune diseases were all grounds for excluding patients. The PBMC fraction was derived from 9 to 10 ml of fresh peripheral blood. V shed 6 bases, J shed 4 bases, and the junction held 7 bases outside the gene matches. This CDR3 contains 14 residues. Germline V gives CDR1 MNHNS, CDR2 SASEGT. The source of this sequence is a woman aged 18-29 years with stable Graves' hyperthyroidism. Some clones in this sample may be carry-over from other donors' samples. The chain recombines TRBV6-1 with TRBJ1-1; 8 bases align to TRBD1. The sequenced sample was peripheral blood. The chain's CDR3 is CASRRTGTGTEAFF. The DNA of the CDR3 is TGTGCCAGCAGGAGGACAGGGACGGGCACTGAAGCTTTCTTT.